This T cell receptor beta chain originates from a study of shared clonotypes between healthy human individuals. General study findings and limits: Several donors showed sharing of about 4.8% of naive CD4 clonotypes.

Replicate PCRs run on sorted subsets employed 200 to 250 ng DNA, tens of thousands of T cell genomes. TCRdb's copy holds only in-frame clones and misses some; the assay was immunoSEQ multiplex PCR. This sample carries about 2.4 million clones, under 95% of them seen once, and the ten largest clones take around 0.37%. V shed 6 bases and J shed 9 bases, with 9 bases lying between them. Germline V gene lookup returns CDR1 SNHLY and CDR2 FYNNEI. This CDR3 has 11 residues. Points on this clone: Its antigen is undetermined.

This receptor was taken from a man younger than 35 in good health. Some clones in this sample may be carry-over from other donors' samples. The sample taken for sequencing was naive CD4+ T cells from PBMCs. Sample subset: CD45RA+ positively selected. The J gene is TRBJ2-1, the V gene TRBV2; no definite D call. CDR3 region: CASRVRSEQFF. The CDR3 DNA reads as TGTGCCAGCAGGGTACGTAGTGAGCAGTTCTTC.